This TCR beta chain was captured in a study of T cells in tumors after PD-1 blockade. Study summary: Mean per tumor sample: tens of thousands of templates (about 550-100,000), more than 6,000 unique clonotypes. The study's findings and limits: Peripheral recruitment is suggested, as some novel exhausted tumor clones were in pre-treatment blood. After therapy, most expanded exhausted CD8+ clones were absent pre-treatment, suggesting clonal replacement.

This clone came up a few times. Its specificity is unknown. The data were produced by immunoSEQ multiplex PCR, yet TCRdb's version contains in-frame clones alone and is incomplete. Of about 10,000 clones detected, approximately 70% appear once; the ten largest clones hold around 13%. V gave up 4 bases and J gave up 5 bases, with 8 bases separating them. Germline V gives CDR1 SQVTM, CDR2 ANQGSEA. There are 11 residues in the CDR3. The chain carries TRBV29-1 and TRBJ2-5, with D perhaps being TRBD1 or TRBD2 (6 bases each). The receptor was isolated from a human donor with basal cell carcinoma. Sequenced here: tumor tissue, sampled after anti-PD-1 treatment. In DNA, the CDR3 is TGCAGCGTTGTGGGGGGCGAGACCCAGTACTTC. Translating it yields CSVVGGETQYF.